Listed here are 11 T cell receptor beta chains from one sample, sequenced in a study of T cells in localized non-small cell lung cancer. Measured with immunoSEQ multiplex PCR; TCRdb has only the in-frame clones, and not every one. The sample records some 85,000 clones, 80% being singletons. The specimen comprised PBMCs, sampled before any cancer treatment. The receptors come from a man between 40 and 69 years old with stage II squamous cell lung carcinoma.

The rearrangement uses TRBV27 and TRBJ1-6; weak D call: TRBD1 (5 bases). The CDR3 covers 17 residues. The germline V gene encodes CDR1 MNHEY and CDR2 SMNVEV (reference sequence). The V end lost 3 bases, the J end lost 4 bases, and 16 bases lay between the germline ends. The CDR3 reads CASSLIRVRGYNSPLHF. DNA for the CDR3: TGTGCCAGCAGTTTGATCAGGGTGAGGGGTTATAATTCACCCCTCCACTTT.

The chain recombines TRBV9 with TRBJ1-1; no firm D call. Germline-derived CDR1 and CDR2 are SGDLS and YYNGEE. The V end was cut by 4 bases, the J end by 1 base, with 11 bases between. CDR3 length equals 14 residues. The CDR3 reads CASSPQMGNTEAFF. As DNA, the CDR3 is TGTGCCAGCAGCCCTCAGATGGGGAACACTGAAGCTTTCTTT.

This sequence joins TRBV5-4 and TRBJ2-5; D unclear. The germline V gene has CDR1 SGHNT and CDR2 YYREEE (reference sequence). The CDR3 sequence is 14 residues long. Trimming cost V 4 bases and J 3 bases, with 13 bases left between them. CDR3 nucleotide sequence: TGTGCCAGCAGCCCCGTCTTTGGGGAAGAGACCCAGTACTTC. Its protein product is CASSPVFGEETQYF.

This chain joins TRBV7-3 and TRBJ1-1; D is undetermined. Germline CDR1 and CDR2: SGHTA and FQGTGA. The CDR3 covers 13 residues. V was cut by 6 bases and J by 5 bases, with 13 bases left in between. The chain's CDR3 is CASSQQPGTEAFF. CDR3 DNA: TGTGCCAGCAGTCAACAACCGGGGACTGAAGCTTTCTTT. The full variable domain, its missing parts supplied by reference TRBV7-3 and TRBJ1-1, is GAGVSQTPSNKVTEKGKYVELRCDPISGHTALYWYRQSLGQGPEFLIYFQGTGAADDSGLPNDRFFAVRPEGSVSTLKIQRTERGDSAVYLCASSQQPGTEAFFGQGTRLTVV.

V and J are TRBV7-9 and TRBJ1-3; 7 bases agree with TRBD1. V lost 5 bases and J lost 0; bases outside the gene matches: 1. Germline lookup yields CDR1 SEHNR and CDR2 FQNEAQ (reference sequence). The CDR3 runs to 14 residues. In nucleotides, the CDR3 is TGTGCCAGCAGCGGGACAGACTCTGGAAACACCATATATTTT. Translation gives CASSGTDSGNTIYF.

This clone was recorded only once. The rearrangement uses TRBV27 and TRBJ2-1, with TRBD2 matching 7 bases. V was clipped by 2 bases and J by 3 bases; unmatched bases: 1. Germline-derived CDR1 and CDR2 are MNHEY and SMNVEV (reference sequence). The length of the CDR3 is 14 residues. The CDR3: CASSLSGIYNEQFF. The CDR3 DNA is TGTGCCAGCAGTTTAAGCGGGATCTACAATGAGCAGTTCTTC.

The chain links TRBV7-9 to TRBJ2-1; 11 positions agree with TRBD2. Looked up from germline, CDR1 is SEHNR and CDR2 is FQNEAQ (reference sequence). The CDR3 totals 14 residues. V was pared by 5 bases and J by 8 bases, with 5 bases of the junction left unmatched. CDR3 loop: CASSTGTSGDEQFF. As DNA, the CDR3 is TGTGCCAGCAGCACCGGGACTAGCGGCGATGAGCAGTTCTTC.

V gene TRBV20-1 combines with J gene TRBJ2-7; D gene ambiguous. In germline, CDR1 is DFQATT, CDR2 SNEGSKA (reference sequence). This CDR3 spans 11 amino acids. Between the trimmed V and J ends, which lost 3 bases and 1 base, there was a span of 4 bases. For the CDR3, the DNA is TGCAGTGCTAGCAGGTCCTACGAGCAGTACTTC. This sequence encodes CSASRSYEQYF.

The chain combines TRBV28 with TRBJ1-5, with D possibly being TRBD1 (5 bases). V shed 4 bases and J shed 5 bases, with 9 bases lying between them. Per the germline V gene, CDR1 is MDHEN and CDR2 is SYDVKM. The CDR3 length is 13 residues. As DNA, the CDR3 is TGTGCCAGCAGTTGGGACGGCTATCAGCCCCAGCATTTT. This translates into CASSWDGYQPQHF. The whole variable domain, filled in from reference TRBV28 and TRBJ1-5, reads DVKVTQSSRYLVKRTGEKVFLECVQDMDHENMFWYRQDPGLGLRLIYFSYDVKMKEKGDIPEGYSVSREKKERFSLILESASTNQTSMYLCASSWDGYQPQHFGDGTRLSIL.

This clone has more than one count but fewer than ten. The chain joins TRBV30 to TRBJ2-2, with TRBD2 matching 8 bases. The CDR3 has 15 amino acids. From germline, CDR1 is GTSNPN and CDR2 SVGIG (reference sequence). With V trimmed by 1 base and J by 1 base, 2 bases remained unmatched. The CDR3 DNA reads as TGTGCCTGGAGTGGCGGGGGGCTGAACACCGGGGAGCTGTTTTTT. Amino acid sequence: CAWSGGGLNTGELFF.

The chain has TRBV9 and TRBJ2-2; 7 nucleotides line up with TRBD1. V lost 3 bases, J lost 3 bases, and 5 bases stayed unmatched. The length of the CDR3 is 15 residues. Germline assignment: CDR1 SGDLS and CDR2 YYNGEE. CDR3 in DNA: TGTGCCAGCAGCGCCTCCCAGGGGGACACCGGGGAGCTGTTTTTT. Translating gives CASSASQGDTGELFF. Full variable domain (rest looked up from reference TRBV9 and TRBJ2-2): DSGVTQTPKHLITATGQRVTLRCSPRSGDLSVYWYQQSLDQGLQFLIQYYNGEERAKGNILERFSAQQFPDLHSELNLSSLELGDSALYFCASSASQGDTGELFFGEGSRLTVL.